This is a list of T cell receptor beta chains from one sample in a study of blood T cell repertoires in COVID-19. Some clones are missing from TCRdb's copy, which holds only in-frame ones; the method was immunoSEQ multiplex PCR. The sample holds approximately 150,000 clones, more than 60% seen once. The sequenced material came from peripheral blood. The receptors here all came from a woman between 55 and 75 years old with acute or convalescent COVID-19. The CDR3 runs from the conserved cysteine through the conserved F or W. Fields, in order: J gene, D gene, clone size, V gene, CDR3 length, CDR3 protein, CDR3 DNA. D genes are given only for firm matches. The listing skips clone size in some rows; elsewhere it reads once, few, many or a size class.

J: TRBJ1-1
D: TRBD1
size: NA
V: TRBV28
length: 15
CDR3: CASSFQGAGNTEAFF
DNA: TGTGCCAGCAGTTTTCAGGGGGCAGGGAACACTGAAGCTTTCTTT

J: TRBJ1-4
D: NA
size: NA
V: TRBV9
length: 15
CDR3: CASSVGDYPKEKLFF
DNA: TGTGCCAGCAGCGTGGGAGATTATCCGAAAGAAAAACTGTTTTTT

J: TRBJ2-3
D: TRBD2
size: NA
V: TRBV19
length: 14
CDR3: CASRPGLVTDTQYF
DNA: TGTGCCAGCAGACCGGGACTAGTGACAGATACGCAGTATTTT

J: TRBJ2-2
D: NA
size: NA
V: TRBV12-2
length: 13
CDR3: CASRHTSPGELFF
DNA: TGTGCAAGTCGCCATACTAGCCCCGGGGAGCTGTTTTTT

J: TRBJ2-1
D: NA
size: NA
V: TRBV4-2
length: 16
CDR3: CASSQVTRLVYNEQFF
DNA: TGTGCCAGCAGCCAAGTTACGAGACTAGTGTACAATGAGCAGTTCTTC

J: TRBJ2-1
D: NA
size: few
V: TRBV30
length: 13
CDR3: CALSGISYNEQFF
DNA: TGTGCCTTGTCAGGGATCTCCTACAATGAGCAGTTCTTC

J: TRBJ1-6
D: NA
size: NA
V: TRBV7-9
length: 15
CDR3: CASSLGLTANSPLHF
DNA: TGTGCCAGCAGCTTAGGTTTAACAGCCAATTCACCCCTCCACTTT

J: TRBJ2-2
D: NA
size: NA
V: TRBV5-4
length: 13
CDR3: CASSWRNTGELFF
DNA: TGTGCCAGCAGCTGGAGGAACACCGGGGAGCTGTTTTTT

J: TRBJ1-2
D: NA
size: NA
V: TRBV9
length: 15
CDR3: CASSSSIQGTDGYTF
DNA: TGTGCCAGCAGCTCCTCAATACAGGGAACGGATGGCTACACCTTC

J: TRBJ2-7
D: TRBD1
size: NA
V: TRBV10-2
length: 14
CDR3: CASTSGTGFYEQYF
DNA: TGCGCCAGCACCTCGGGGACAGGGTTCTACGAGCAGTACTTC

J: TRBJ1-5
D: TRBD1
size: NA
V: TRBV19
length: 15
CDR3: CASGRTGSSNQPQHF
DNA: TGTGCCAGCGGTCGGACAGGGTCTAGCAATCAGCCCCAGCATTTT